Shown below are 10 T cell receptor beta chains from a single sample sequenced in a study of OX40 agonist ivuxolimab in advanced cancers. The data were produced by immunoSEQ multiplex PCR, yet TCRdb's version contains in-frame clones alone and is incomplete. The data show around 62,000 clones, with over 75% seen just once and approximately 5.1% held by the top ten. Sequencing was performed on CD4+ or CD8+ T cells sorted from blood, taken in a trial of the OX40 agonist ivuxolimab. These receptors all stem from an adult with an advanced solid tumor such as melanoma, head and neck, liver or kidney cancer.

A single count supports this clone. The genes are TRBV6-5 and TRBJ2-7, with 7 bases fitting TRBD1. CDR3 length equals 13 residues. V shed 8 bases, J shed 7 bases, and the junction held 11 bases outside the gene matches. CDR1 and CDR2 from the germline V gene are MNHEY and SVGAGI. Here the CDR3 reads CASCQGVFGEQYF. As DNA, the CDR3 is TGTGCCAGCTGTCAGGGGGTTTTCGGGGAGCAGTACTTC.

The rearrangement links TRBV27 to TRBJ1-1; 8 bases are shared with TRBD1. The V gene's germline CDR1 is MNHEY and CDR2 SMNVEV (reference sequence). Trimming removed 6 bases from V and 4 bases from J; junction bases left unmatched: 7. The CDR3 covers 14 residues. CDR3 amino acids: CASSRRQGSTEAFF. In DNA, the CDR3 is TGTGCCAGCAGCCGGAGACAGGGGAGCACTGAAGCTTTCTTT.

This chain links TRBV10-1 with TRBJ2-1; TRBD1 might be the D (6 bases). In germline, CDR1 is WNHNN, CDR2 SYGVQD (reference sequence). Between the trimmed V and J ends, which lost 4 bases and 1 base, there was a span of 14 bases. The CDR3 runs to 16 residues. The CDR3 sequence is CASSGEGGGSYNEQFF. The CDR3 nucleotides read TGCGCCAGCAGTGGTGAAGGGGGTGGTTCCTACAATGAGCAGTTCTTC.

This chain links TRBV28 with TRBJ1-6; D not certain. The CDR3 consists of 14 residues. From germline, CDR1 is MDHEN and CDR2 SYDVKM. Deletions cut 5 bases from V and 6 bases from J, with 11 bases between. In DNA, the CDR3 is TGTGCCAGCAGTCCCCCCACTCTTAATTCACCCCTCCACTTT. Its protein is CASSPPTLNSPLHF.

CDR3 coding DNA: TGTGCCAGCAGTTACTCGCCACGCGGTCTTAACTATGGCTACACCTTC. Its translation is CASSYSPRGLNYGYTF. The chain carries TRBV6-6 and TRBJ1-2; no clear D. Per germline, CDR1 MNHNY and CDR2 SVGAGI (reference sequence). The length of the CDR3 is 16 residues. V was cut by 0 bases and J by 1 base, with 12 bases left in between.

This clone was observed a few times. This chain connects TRBV18 to TRBJ1-5; a possible D gene is TRBD1 (5 bases). CDR3 size: 14 residues. The germline V and J ends were trimmed by 3 bases and 6 bases, with 12 bases remaining between them. Germline V gene sequence: CDR1 KGHSH, CDR2 LQKENI. CDR3 region: CASSPAGYFQPQHF. CDR3 DNA: TGTGCCAGCTCACCGGCAGGGTATTTTCAGCCCCAGCATTTT.

The chain recombines TRBV18 with TRBJ2-4; possibly TRBD2 for D (5 bases). Germline CDR1 reads KGHSH; CDR2 reads LQKENI. This CDR3 is 17 amino acids long. Trimming pared 0 bases from V and 6 bases from J, leaving 18 bases between. CDR3 coding DNA: TGTGCCAGCTCACCACCGAGGGCGCTGGGTATGATAAACATTCAGTACTTC. Translation gives CASSPPRALGMINIQYF. Looking up the rest from reference TRBV18 and TRBJ2-4 gives the full variable domain: NAGVMQNPRHLVRRRGQEARLRCSPMKGHSHVYWYRQLPEEGLKFMVYLQKENIIDESGMPKERFSAEFPKEGPSILRIQQVVRGDSAAYFCASSPPRALGMINIQYFGAGTRLSVL.

The rearrangement joins TRBV28 to TRBJ2-7; tentative D call: TRBD1 (6 bases). The CDR3 has 14 residues. V was shortened by 7 bases and J by 0 bases, with 13 bases between the two germline ends. From germline, CDR1 is MDHEN and CDR2 SYDVKM. The CDR3 DNA is TGTGCCAGCACCGCTACAGGGACCTCCTACGAGCAGTACTTC. It codes for CASTATGTSYEQYF. The full variable domain, in which reference TRBV28 and TRBJ2-7 provide the parts outside the CDR3, is DVKVTQSSRYLVKRTGEKVFLECVQDMDHENMFWYRQDPGLGLRLIYFSYDVKMKEKGDIPEGYSVSREKKERFSLILESASTNQTSMYLCASTATGTSYEQYFGPGTRLTVT.

This sequence joins TRBV5-6 and TRBJ1-2, with D maybe TRBD1 (6 bases). Trimming cost V 4 bases and J 3 bases, with 13 bases left between them. The CDR3 has 14 amino acids. Looked up from germline, CDR1 is SGHDT and CDR2 is YYEEEE. The CDR3 DNA follows: TGTGCCAGCAGCCCAGGACAGTATCACTATGGCTACACCTTC. Translating gives CASSPGQYHYGYTF.

The chain couples TRBV28 to TRBJ2-7; TRBD2 matches 8 bases. From germline, CDR1 is MDHEN and CDR2 SYDVKM. The J segment lost 0 bases and the V segment lost 5 bases, leaving 6 bases of the junction unmatched. CDR3 length: 15 residues. CDR3 DNA sequence: TGTGCCAGCAGTCCAGCGGGAGTAGTCTCCTACGAGCAGTACTTC. It is translated as CASSPAGVVSYEQYF.